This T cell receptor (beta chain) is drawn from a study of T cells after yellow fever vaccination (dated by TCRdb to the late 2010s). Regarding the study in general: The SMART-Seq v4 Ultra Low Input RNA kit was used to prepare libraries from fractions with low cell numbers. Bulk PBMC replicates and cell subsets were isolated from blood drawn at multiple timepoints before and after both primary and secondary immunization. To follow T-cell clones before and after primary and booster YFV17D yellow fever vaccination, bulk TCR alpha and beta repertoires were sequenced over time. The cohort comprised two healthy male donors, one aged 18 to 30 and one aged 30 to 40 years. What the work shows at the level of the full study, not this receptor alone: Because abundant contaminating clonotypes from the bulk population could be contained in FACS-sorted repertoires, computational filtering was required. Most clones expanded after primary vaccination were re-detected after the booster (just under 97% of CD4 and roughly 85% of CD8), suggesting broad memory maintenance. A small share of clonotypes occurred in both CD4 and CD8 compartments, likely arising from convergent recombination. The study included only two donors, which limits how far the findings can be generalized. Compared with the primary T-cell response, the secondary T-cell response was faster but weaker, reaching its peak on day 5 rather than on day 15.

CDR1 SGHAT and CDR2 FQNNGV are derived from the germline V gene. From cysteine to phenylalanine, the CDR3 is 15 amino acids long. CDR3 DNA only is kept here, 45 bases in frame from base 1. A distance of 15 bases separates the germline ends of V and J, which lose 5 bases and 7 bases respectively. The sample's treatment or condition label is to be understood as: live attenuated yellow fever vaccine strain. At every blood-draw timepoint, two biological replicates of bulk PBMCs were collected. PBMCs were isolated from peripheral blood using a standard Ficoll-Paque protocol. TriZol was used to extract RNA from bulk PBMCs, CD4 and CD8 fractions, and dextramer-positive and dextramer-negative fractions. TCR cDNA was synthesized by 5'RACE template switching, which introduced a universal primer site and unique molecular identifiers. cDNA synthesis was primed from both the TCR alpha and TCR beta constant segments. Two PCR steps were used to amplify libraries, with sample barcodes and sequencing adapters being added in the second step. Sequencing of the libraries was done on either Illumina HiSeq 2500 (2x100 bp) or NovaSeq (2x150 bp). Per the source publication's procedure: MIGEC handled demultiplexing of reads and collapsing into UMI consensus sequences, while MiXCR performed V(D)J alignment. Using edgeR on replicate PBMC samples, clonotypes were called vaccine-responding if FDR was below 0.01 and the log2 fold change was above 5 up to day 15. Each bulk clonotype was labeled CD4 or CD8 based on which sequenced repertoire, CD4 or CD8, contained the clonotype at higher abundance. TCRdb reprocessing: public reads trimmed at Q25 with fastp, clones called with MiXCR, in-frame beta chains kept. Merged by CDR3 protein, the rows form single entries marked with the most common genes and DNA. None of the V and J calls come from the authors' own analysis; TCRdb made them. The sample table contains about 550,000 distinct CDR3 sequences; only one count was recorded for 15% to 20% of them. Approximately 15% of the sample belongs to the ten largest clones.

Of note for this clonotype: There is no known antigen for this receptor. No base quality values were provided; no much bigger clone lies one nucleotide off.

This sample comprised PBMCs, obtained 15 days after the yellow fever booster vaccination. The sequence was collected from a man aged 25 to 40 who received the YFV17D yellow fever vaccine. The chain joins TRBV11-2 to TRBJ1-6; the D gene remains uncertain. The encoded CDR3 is CASSPRDSTNSPLHF. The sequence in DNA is TGTGCCAGCAGCCCCCGGGATTCCACGAATTCACCCCTCCACTTT.